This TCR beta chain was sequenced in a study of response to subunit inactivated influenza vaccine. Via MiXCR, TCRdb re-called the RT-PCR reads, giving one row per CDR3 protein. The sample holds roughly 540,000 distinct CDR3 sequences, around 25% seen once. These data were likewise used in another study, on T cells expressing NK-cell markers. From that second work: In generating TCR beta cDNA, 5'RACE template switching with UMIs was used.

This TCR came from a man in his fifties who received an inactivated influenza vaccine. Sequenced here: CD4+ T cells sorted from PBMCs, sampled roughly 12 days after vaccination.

The CDR3, as DNA: TGTGCCAGCAGCCCCGGGACACGCGAGGCCGGGGAGCTGTTTTTT. This translates into CASSPGTREAGELFF. This chain links TRBV7-6 with TRBJ2-2, with a tentative D call TRBD1 (6 bases). Germline loops: CDR1 SGHVS, CDR2 FNYEAQ. Trimming left V 5 bases short and J 6 bases short, with 16 bases between. The CDR3 spans 15 residues.